This TCR beta chain emerged from a study of monozygotic twins with inflammatory bowel disease. CDR1 is SGHTA and CDR2 is FQGTGA in the germline V gene. CDR3 length: 16 amino acids. Each CDR3 protein gets one entry in TCRdb, which reprocessed the 5' RACE reads and gives no DNA. The table lists about 300,000 distinct CDR3 sequences, with about 5% in the top ten. The sample comprised blood. The chain uses TRBV7-3 and TRBJ2-3; TCRdb designates TRBD1, a call that cannot be tested without DNA. The receptor comes from a human donor with ulcerative colitis or Crohn's disease, or a healthy co-twin of an affected twin (not recorded which). The CDR3 spells CASSQQGQSSTDTQYF.